These 23 T cell receptor beta chains originate from one sample sequenced in a study of blood T cell repertoires in COVID-19. Clones were sequenced by immunoSEQ multiplex PCR, and TCRdb holds only the in-frame ones, with some missing. The sample includes just over 250,000 clones, approximately 89% of them seen just once. Sequencing was carried out using peripheral blood. The receptors stem from a woman in her 70s with COVID-19, enrolled during active disease.

Here the CDR3 DNA reads TGTGCCAGCAGTCGCCGGGAAGACACTGAAGCTTTCTTT. This translates into CASSRREDTEAFF. The rearrangement uses TRBV6-2 or TRBV6-3 and TRBJ1-1; D not certain. V lost 5 bases to trimming and J lost 3 bases, with 10 bases between them. This CDR3 spans 13 amino acids. The germline V gene has CDR1 MNHEY and CDR2 SVGEGT.

The CDR3 DNA is TGTGCCAGCAGTACAAGCCAGGGAGGGCTCAATACGCAGTATTTT. Amino acid sequence: CASSTSQGGLNTQYF. The chain combines TRBV6-5 with TRBJ2-3, with TRBD2 identical over 7 bases. J lost 7 bases, V lost 5 bases, and 12 bases had no gene match. The CDR3 totals 15 residues. The germline gives CDR1 MNHEY, CDR2 SVGAGI.

The chain combines TRBV30 with TRBJ1-2; D is ambiguous. The V and J ends lost 2 bases and 8 bases respectively, with 15 bases between them. CDR1 GTSNPN and CDR2 SVGIG come from the germline V gene (reference sequence). The CDR3 has 13 residues. The CDR3 region is CAWSREQPGGYTF. The CDR3 DNA follows: TGTGCCTGGAGTAGGGAGCAGCCGGGAGGCTACACCTTC.

The CDR3 loop is CASSGASGTMVHYGYTF. The CDR3, as DNA: TGCGCCAGCAGCGGAGCCTCCGGGACTATGGTTCACTATGGCTACACCTTC. The J gene is TRBJ1-2, the V gene TRBV23-1; D possibly corresponds to TRBD1 (5 bases). TRBV23-1 is noted as an ORF with a role that remains uncertain. The V gene lost 6 bases and the J gene lost 3 bases, with 23 bases spanning the gap. This CDR3 spans 17 amino acids.

This clone was recorded once. V is TRBV7-2 and J is TRBJ2-7; D is uncertain. The CDR3 covers 12 residues. Germline assignment: CDR1 SGHTA and CDR2 FQGNSA. The V gene lost 2 bases and the J gene lost 9 bases, with 11 bases spanning the gap. The CDR3 DNA follows: TGTGCCAGCAGCTTAAGCGTCGGAGTGCAGTACTTC. Translating it yields CASSLSVGVQYF. The whole variable domain, filled in from reference TRBV7-2 and TRBJ2-7, reads GAGVSQSPSNKVTEKGKDVELRCDPISGHTALYWYRQSLGQGLEFLIYFQGNSAPDKSGLPSDRFSAERTGGSVSTLTIQRTQQEDSAVYLCASSLSVGVQYFGPGTRLTVT.

The rearrangement joins TRBV19 to TRBJ2-7; 11 positions agree with TRBD2. The germline CDR1 and CDR2 sequences are LNHDA and SQIVND (reference sequence). With V trimmed by 3 bases and J by 9 bases, 7 bases remained unmatched. This CDR3 region has 14 residues. The chain's CDR3 is CASSIALAGEVQYF. In DNA form, the CDR3 reads TGTGCCAGTAGTATCGCACTAGCGGGAGAGGTGCAGTACTTC.

This chain connects TRBV28 to TRBJ2-1; 8 bases match TRBD2. This CDR3 contains 16 residues. With 4 bases clipped from V and 1 base from J, the junction kept 6 bases outside the gene matches. Germline loops: CDR1 MDHEN, CDR2 SYDVKM. The CDR3 loop reads CASSSRAGESYNEQFF. The CDR3, as DNA: TGTGCCAGCAGTTCTCGAGCGGGAGAGTCCTACAATGAGCAGTTCTTC.

This rearrangement joins TRBV6-4 to TRBJ2-5; D ambiguous. The CDR3 totals 15 residues. Germline CDR1 and CDR2: MRHNA and SNTAGT. V lost 1 base and J 1 base, leaving 10 bases between the germline ends. The CDR3 region is CASSDCPEIQETQYF. In nucleotides, the CDR3 is TGTGCCAGCAGTGACTGTCCGGAGATCCAAGAGACCCAGTACTTC.

This chain connects TRBV18 to TRBJ1-1; D is possibly TRBD1 (5 bases). Germline CDR1 KGHSH, CDR2 LQKENI. CDR3 size: 13 residues. Trimming shortened V by 6 bases and J by 4 bases, and 12 bases separated the two germline ends. CDR3: CASSGGGGTEAFF. CDR3 nucleotides: TGTGCCAGCTCGGGCGGCGGGGGCACTGAAGCTTTCTTT.

The chain carries TRBV30 and TRBJ1-3; D remains unclear. The CDR3 length is 13 residues. V lost 1 base and J lost 0, with 4 bases in between. Germline V lookup: CDR1 GTSNPN, CDR2 SVGIG (reference sequence). The CDR3 DNA reads as TGTGCCTGGAGTGCAGTCTCTGGAAACACCATATATTTT. Protein sequence: CAWSAVSGNTIYF.

J is TRBJ1-2 and V is TRBV4-1; no clear D gene. V lost 0 bases and J 5 bases, leaving 10 bases between the germline ends. The CDR3 sequence is 14 residues long. Germline lookup yields CDR1 MGHRA and CDR2 YSYEKL. For the CDR3, the DNA is TGCGCCAGCAGCCAAGAAGTACAGCTTTATGGCTACACCTTC. Amino acids: CASSQEVQLYGYTF.

The chain is built from TRBV28 and TRBJ1-5, with 8 bases identical to TRBD1. The J segment lost 6 bases and the V segment lost 6 bases, leaving 10 bases of the junction unmatched. Looked up from germline, CDR1 is MDHEN and CDR2 is SYDVKM. The CDR3 runs to 15 residues. CDR3: CASRQRQGRSQPQHF. CDR3 coding DNA: TGTGCCAGCAGACAGAGACAGGGGAGGTCTCAGCCCCAGCATTTT.

The V gene is TRBV11-3, the J gene TRBJ2-3; 7 nucleotides line up with TRBD2. Trimming took 5 bases from V and 1 from J; bases not matched to a gene: 12. Germline V gene sequence: CDR1 SGHNT, CDR2 YENEEA. The CDR3 consists of 17 residues. CDR3: CASSLRGAGFGTDTQYF. The DNA for the CDR3 is TGTGCCAGCAGCCTGAGGGGAGCGGGATTCGGCACAGATACGCAGTATTTT.

The chain recombines TRBV6-9 with TRBJ2-7; unclear D gene. V lost 8 bases and J 0 bases, leaving 11 bases between the germline ends. This CDR3 is built from 13 residues. Germline CDR1 is MNHGY and CDR2 is SVAAGI. The CDR3 bases are TGTGCCAGCTGTGAGCAGGTCTCCTACGAGCAGTACTTC. Translating it yields CASCEQVSYEQYF.

V usage is TRBV7-9 and J usage is TRBJ2-7; D not certain. The length of the CDR3 is 12 residues. The germline CDR1 and CDR2 sequences are SEHNR and FQNEAQ (reference sequence). The V gene lost 6 bases and the J gene lost 6 bases, with 12 bases spanning the gap. CDR3 sequence (DNA): TGTGCCAGCAGGCGCGGAGAAGGCGAGCAGTACTTC. Translated: CASRRGEGEQYF.

The CDR3 sequence: CASSFTRRETQYF. CDR3 DNA sequence: TGTGCCAGCAGCTTCACTAGGCGGGAGACCCAGTACTTC. V gene TRBV12-3 or TRBV12-4 combines with J gene TRBJ2-5; tentative D call: TRBD2 (5 bases). Trimming left V 6 bases short and J 5 bases short, with 13 bases between. The CDR3 length is 13 residues.

This clone was recorded a few times. The gene calls are TRBV19 and TRBJ1-2; D may be TRBD1 (5 bases). The germline V and J ends were trimmed by 7 bases and 2 bases, with 11 bases remaining between them. CDR3 length: 13 residues. The germline CDR1 and CDR2 sequences are LNHDA and SQIVND (reference sequence). The CDR3 DNA follows: TGTGCCAGTACCAGAGGACAAAACTATGGCTACACCTTC. It codes for CASTRGQNYGYTF.

The rearrangement links TRBV18 to TRBJ2-7, with 10 bases fitting TRBD1. The V segment lost 3 bases and the J segment 10 bases; nucleotides outside the gene matches: 9. CDR3 length: 14 residues. Germline V gene sequence: CDR1 KGHSH, CDR2 LQKENI. CDR3 in amino acids: CASSPTGGIGYQYF. The CDR3 nucleotides are TGTGCCAGCTCACCGACAGGGGGCATTGGGTATCAGTACTTC.

The V and J genes are TRBV7-2 and TRBJ2-7; D is possibly TRBD2 (7 bases). The V gene's germline CDR1 is SGHTA and CDR2 FQGNSA. Trimming stripped 5 bases from V and 5 bases from J, with 13 bases between. CDR3 length: 13 amino acids. The CDR3: CASSPWGGNEQYF. The CDR3 DNA reads TGTGCCAGCAGCCCTTGGGGGGGCAACGAGCAGTACTTC.

V usage is TRBV28 and J usage is TRBJ1-1; a weak D match, TRBD1 (6 bases). Germline V gene sequence: CDR1 MDHEN, CDR2 SYDVKM. Deletions cut 4 bases from V and 1 base from J, with 13 bases between. The CDR3 spans 15 residues. CDR3 DNA: TGTGCCAGCAGTTCCACAGGGCTGGGGAACACTGAAGCTTTCTTT. The encoded protein is CASSSTGLGNTEAFF.

The gene calls are TRBV7-2 and TRBJ2-1; 7 positions match TRBD1. The V and J ends lost 0 bases and 4 bases, in that order; junction bases with no gene match: 6. Germline CDR1 and CDR2: SGHTA and FQGNSA. This CDR3 has 16 residues. As DNA, the CDR3 is TGTGCCAGCAGCTTAGCGGACAGGACGGCGTACAATGAGCAGTTCTTC. Amino acids: CASSLADRTAYNEQFF.

This rearrangement joins TRBV11-2 to TRBJ2-5; D is ambiguous. V lost 2 bases and J 6 bases, leaving 16 bases between the germline ends. CDR3 length: 15 amino acids. The germline V gene encodes CDR1 SGHAT and CDR2 FQNNGV. CDR3 sequence reads: CASSLSTLGWQTQYF. For the CDR3, the DNA is TGTGCCAGCAGCTTATCAACCCTCGGGTGGCAGACCCAGTACTTC.

This chain uses TRBV2 with TRBJ1-4, with D maybe TRBD1 (6 bases). In germline, CDR1 is SNHLY, CDR2 FYNNEI. The CDR3 runs to 14 residues. V lost 8 bases and J 4 bases, leaving 14 bases between the germline ends. The CDR3 sequence: CASRRTESNEKLFF. The CDR3 region has the DNA TGTGCCAGCCGAAGGACAGAAAGTAATGAAAAACTGTTTTTT.